One and the same sample provided the 29 T cell receptor beta chains below, sequenced in a study of T cells in Graves' hyperthyroidism and ophthalmopathy. TCR beta CDR3 regions were amplified from RNA transcripts. Using the HTBI primer set, a first-round RT-PCR was run on the TCR CDR3. TCRdb fed the multiplex PCR reads into MiXCR, producing one record per CDR3 protein. The sample consists of around 450,000 distinct CDR3 sequences, 15% to 19% of them appearing once. The specimen was blood. These receptor sequences come from a woman between 18 and 30 years old with Graves' hyperthyroidism.

This clonotype was detected many times. The chain couples TRBV7-6 to TRBJ2-1; TRBD2 matches at 13 bases. The CDR3 has 20 residues. Germline lookup yields CDR1 SGHVS and CDR2 FNYEAQ. The ends lost 5 bases at V and 0 bases at J; junction bases unmatched: 13. The CDR3 DNA is TGTGCCAGCAGCCGCTGGCCGGGGACTAGCGGGATAGGCTCCTACAATGAGCAGTTCTTC. Translating gives CASSRWPGTSGIGSYNEQFF. The entire variable domain, with the rest obtained from reference TRBV7-6 and TRBJ2-1, is as follows: GAGVSQSPRYKVTKRGQDVALRCDPISGHVSLYWYRQALGQGPEFLTYFNYEAQQDKSGLPNDRFSAERPEGSISTLTIQRTEQRDSAMYRCASSRWPGTSGIGSYNEQFFGPGTRLTVL.

This clonotype appeared many times. V gene TRBV15 combines with J gene TRBJ1-1; no firm D call. This CDR3 is 14 amino acids long. CDR1 LNHNV and CDR2 YYDKDF come from the germline V gene (reference sequence). The V end lost 0 bases, the J end lost 3 bases, and 8 bases lay between the germline ends. The CDR3 region has the DNA TGTGCCACCAGCAGAGACAAGTTTTACACTGAAGCTTTCTTT. Amino acid sequence: CATSRDKFYTEAFF.

This clonotype was seen repeatedly, ten times or more. This chain joins TRBV20-1 and TRBJ2-1; tentatively, D is TRBD1 or TRBD2 (5 bases each). The CDR3 has 12 residues. V lost 3 bases to trimming and J lost 7 bases, with 10 bases between them. The germline CDR1 and CDR2 sequences are DFQATT and SNEGSKA (reference sequence). In DNA, the CDR3 is TGCAGTGCTAGGGGACCCACAAATGAGCAGTTCTTC. This translates into CSARGPTNEQFF.

This clonotype was counted at least ten times. The chain uses TRBV9 and TRBJ2-7, with 10 bases matching TRBD2. The junction had 0 bases not matched to a gene; V was cut back by 0 bases and J by 3 bases. The germline CDR1 and CDR2 sequences are SGDLS and YYNGEE. CDR3 length: 14 amino acids. The CDR3, as DNA: TGTGCCAGCAGCGTAGGACTAGCGGGCTACGAGCAGTACTTC. Translating it yields CASSVGLAGYEQYF.

The chain is built from TRBV12-3 or TRBV12-4 and TRBJ2-3; D unresolved. Trimming took 3 bases from V and 6 from J, leaving 4 bases between them. The CDR3 loop spans 11 amino acids. In DNA form, the CDR3 reads TGTGCCAGCAGTTTTGAGGATACGCAGTATTTT. Translation: CASSFEDTQYF.

This clonotype was recorded a few times. A much larger clone sits a single nucleotide away, making a read error possible. The rearrangement joins TRBV6-1 to TRBJ2-1; 10 bases align to TRBD1. Germline V lookup: CDR1 MNHNS, CDR2 SASEGT. The CDR3 loop spans 15 amino acids. The CDR3 spells CASSEGDRGYNERFF. The CDR3 DNA is TGTGCCAGCAGTGAAGGGGACAGGGGCTACAATGAGCGGTTCTTC.

This clonotype was recorded at least ten times. The chain recombines TRBV29-1 with TRBJ1-5; weak D call: TRBD1 (6 bases). Trimming shortened V by 4 bases and J by 0 bases, and 16 bases separated the two germline ends. Germline lookup yields CDR1 SQVTM and CDR2 ANQGSEA. The CDR3 totals 16 residues. CDR3 in DNA: TGCAGCGTTGTGACAGGAGGGTTCTATAGCAATCAGCCCCAGCATTTT. Translation gives CSVVTGGFYSNQPQHF.

This clonotype turned up a few times. CDR3 coding DNA: TGCGCCAGCAGCCAAGACCTACTAGGGTCTACCATATATTTT. Translated, it gives CASSQDLLGSTIYF. The chain employs TRBV4-1 and TRBJ1-3, with D unclear. This CDR3 has 14 amino acids. V shed 0 bases and J shed 10 bases, with 13 bases lying between them. Germline V gene lookup returns CDR1 MGHRA and CDR2 YSYEKL.

This clonotype appeared many times. The CDR3 nucleotides read TGTGCCACCAGTGATGCTACAGGCGGGATCTACGAGCAGTACTTC. As protein: CATSDATGGIYEQYF. This chain joins TRBV24-1 and TRBJ2-7, with D tentatively TRBD2 (6 bases). The ends were cut back, 3 bases at V and 3 bases at J, with 14 bases in the middle. The CDR3 loop spans 15 amino acids. Germline CDR1 KGHDR, CDR2 SFDVKD.

The rearrangement links TRBV3-1 to TRBJ2-7, with 11 bases aligning to TRBD2. This CDR3 is built from 16 residues. Germline assignment: CDR1 LGHDT and CDR2 YNNKEL (reference sequence). The V and J ends lost 2 bases and 5 bases, in that order; junction bases with no gene match: 8. CDR3 DNA sequence: TGTGCCAGCAGCCAACTACGGACTAGCGGGTTCAACGAGCAGTACTTC. Translated: CASSQLRTSGFNEQYF.

In this sample, this clonotype turned up many times. This chain connects TRBV20-1 to TRBJ2-2; D remains ambiguous. There are 16 residues in the CDR3. V was trimmed by 2 bases and J by 0 bases, leaving 13 bases between them. Germline V gene data show CDR1 as DFQATT and CDR2 as SNEGSKA (reference sequence). The CDR3 nucleotides read TGCAGTGCTAGACCCCAAGGCAGAGCGAACACCGGGGAGCTGTTTTTT. Its translation is CSARPQGRANTGELFF.

On this clonotype: A much larger clone differs from this one at a single base, so this may be a read error. The rearrangement uses TRBV20-1 and TRBJ1-1; no definite D call. This CDR3 is built from 10 residues. CDR1 is DFQATT and CDR2 is SNEGSKA in the germline V gene (reference sequence). Trimming removed 2 bases from V and 7 bases from J, with 5 bases in between. For the CDR3, the DNA is TGCAGTGCTAGACCCGGTGAAGCTTTCTTT. This translates into CSARPGEAFF.

This clonotype was found many times. The CDR3 bases are TGTGCCAGCAGCGCTCTTAGGGGTACGATTGGTCAGCCCCAGCATTTT. Translating gives CASSALRGTIGQPQHF. This sequence joins TRBV28 and TRBJ1-5, with TRBD1 as a possible D gene (5 bases). Per germline, CDR1 MDHEN and CDR2 SYDVKM. V lost 6 bases, J lost 6 bases, and 21 bases lay in between. The CDR3 sequence is 16 residues long.

The chain couples TRBV5-1 to TRBJ2-5, with 9 bases lining up with TRBD1. Looked up from germline, CDR1 is SGHRS and CDR2 is YFSETQ. Unmatched junction bases numbered 8, after V lost 4 bases and J lost 4 bases. The CDR3 contains 15 residues. CDR3 loop: CASSKGQGDLETQYF. DNA for the CDR3: TGCGCCAGCAGCAAGGGACAGGGTGATCTAGAGACCCAGTACTTC. Drawing the rest from reference TRBV5-1 and TRBJ2-5, the complete variable domain is KAGVTQTPRYLIKTRGQQVTLSCSPISGHRSVSWYQQTPGQGLQFLFEYFSETQRNKGNFPGRFSGRQFSNSRSEMNVSTLELGDSALYLCASSKGQGDLETQYFGPGTRLLVL.

This clonotype was seen ten or more times. The rearrangement joins TRBV11-3 to TRBJ1-1, with TRBD1 identical over 9 bases. Germline V gene lookup returns CDR1 SGHNT and CDR2 YENEEA. Losses at the gene ends were 6 bases for V and 1 base for J; bases not matched to a gene: 3. The CDR3 contains 14 residues. The CDR3 reads CASRGDRANTEAFF. The CDR3 coding sequence is TGTGCCAGCAGGGGGGACAGGGCGAACACTGAAGCTTTCTTT.

This clonotype has more than one count but fewer than ten. This sequence joins TRBV20-1 and TRBJ1-1; D is ambiguous. CDR3 length equals 15 residues. V was cut by 0 bases and J by 0 bases, with 11 bases left in between. Germline CDR1 DFQATT, CDR2 SNEGSKA (reference sequence). The CDR3 protein is CSARDLRMLNTEAFF. The CDR3 DNA sequence: TGCAGTGCTAGAGATCTAAGAATGCTGAACACTGAAGCTTTCTTT.

This clonotype showed up just once. Being one base from a much bigger clone, this may be a read error. The chain employs TRBV6-2 or TRBV6-3 and TRBJ1-5, with a possible D match to TRBD1 (6 bases). The CDR3 contains 15 residues. Germline CDR1 reads MNHEY; CDR2 reads SVGEGT. Here the CDR3 reads CASHKDRTGNQLQHF. Written as DNA, the CDR3 is TGTGCCAGCCATAAAGACAGGACGGGCAATCAGCTCCAGCATTTT.

This clonotype was seen more than once but under ten times. The rearrangement links TRBV6-1 to TRBJ2-1; D perhaps matches TRBD2 (6 bases). In germline, CDR1 is MNHNS, CDR2 SASEGT. Trimming stripped 5 bases from V and 8 bases from J, with 19 bases between. There are 15 residues in the CDR3. CDR3 in DNA: TGTGCCAGCAGTTTTAGCGGCGGGGTTTGGGATGAGCAGTTCTTC. Its protein is CASSFSGGVWDEQFF.

The chain uses TRBV19 and TRBJ1-6, with D possibly matching TRBD1 (6 bases). Looked up from germline, CDR1 is LNHDA and CDR2 is SQIVND (reference sequence). The CDR3 is made up of 13 amino acids. V was cut by 6 bases and J by 7 bases, with 10 bases left in between. This CDR3 reads CASSPRGNSPLHF. The DNA for the CDR3 is TGTGCCAGTAGCCCCAGGGGAAATTCACCCCTCCACTTT.

This clonotype was picked up many times. The chain carries TRBV20-1 and TRBJ2-3; D not resolved. CDR1 DFQATT and CDR2 SNEGSKA come from the germline V gene (reference sequence). The CDR3 loop spans 11 amino acids. Trimming left V 7 bases short and J 6 bases short, with 11 bases between. CDR3 loop: CSGARFDTQYF. The DNA for the CDR3 is TGCAGTGGGGCGAGGTTCGATACGCAGTATTTT.

This clonotype has at least ten counts. V and J are TRBV6-1 and TRBJ1-5; 10 positions match TRBD1. CDR3 length equals 15 residues. CDR1 is MNHNS and CDR2 is SASEGT in the germline V gene. Trimming took 5 bases from V and 3 from J; bases not matched to a gene: 4. The CDR3 protein is CASSSGQGDNQPQHF. The DNA of the CDR3 is TGTGCCAGCAGTTCTGGACAGGGGGACAATCAGCCCCAGCATTTT.

This clonotype came up many times. The chain uses TRBV4-1 and TRBJ2-1, with a weak D call TRBD2 (6 bases). Trimming pared 1 base from V and 7 bases from J, leaving 17 bases between. Germline CDR1 is MGHRA and CDR2 is YSYEKL. The CDR3 is 16 amino acids. CDR3 loop: CASSQAAGLAKNEQFF. The DNA of the CDR3 is TGCGCCAGCAGCCAAGCTGCGGGGCTAGCCAAAAATGAGCAGTTCTTC.

The sample holds many counts of this clonotype. J is TRBJ2-3 and V is TRBV3-1, with a weak D call TRBD2 (5 bases). V was trimmed by 1 base and J by 6 bases, leaving 11 bases between them. CDR1 and CDR2 from the germline V gene are LGHDT and YNNKEL (reference sequence). This CDR3 has 14 residues. CDR3 sequence (DNA): TGTGCCAGCAGCCAAGGTGGGTTAGCGGATACGCAGTATTTT. It encodes CASSQGGLADTQYF.

This clonotype was detected ten times or more. The chain combines TRBV2 with TRBJ2-2, with TRBD2 matching over 8 bases. The CDR3 is 14 residues long. Germline lookup yields CDR1 SNHLY and CDR2 FYNNEI. V trimming: 3 bases; J trimming: 7 bases; junction bases outside the gene matches: 4. The CDR3 DNA sequence: TGTGCCAGCAGTGACGCGGGGGGCTACGGGGAGCTGTTTTTT. This codes for CASSDAGGYGELFF.

The chain has TRBV19 and TRBJ2-1, with 10 bases fitting TRBD2. J was trimmed by 3 bases and V by 9 bases; bases with no gene match: 14. The CDR3 spans 17 residues. Germline assignment: CDR1 LNHDA and CDR2 SQIVND (reference sequence). The CDR3 loop is CASHPGGSGRHYNEQFF. CDR3 DNA sequence: TGTGCCAGCCACCCTGGGGGTAGCGGGAGGCACTACAATGAGCAGTTCTTC.

There are many counts of this clonotype. The V call is TRBV9, the J call TRBJ2-1; D unclear. The CDR3 runs 16 residues. The V gene's germline CDR1 is SGDLS and CDR2 YYNGEE. V was trimmed by 2 bases and J by 0 bases, leaving 12 bases between them. The CDR3: CASSVSGTLSYNEQFF. CDR3 in DNA: TGTGCCAGCAGCGTGAGTGGTACCCTCTCCTACAATGAGCAGTTCTTC. The full variable domain, completed using reference TRBV9 and TRBJ2-1, is DSGVTQTPKHLITATGQRVTLRCSPRSGDLSVYWYQQSLDQGLQFLIQYYNGEERAKGNILERFSAQQFPDLHSELNLSSLELGDSALYFCASSVSGTLSYNEQFFGPGTRLTVL.

This clonotype showed up many times. The chain carries TRBV6-5 and TRBJ2-1; D unresolved. Deletions cut 0 bases from V and 6 bases from J, with 9 bases between. The CDR3 consists of 14 residues. Germline CDR1 reads MNHEY; CDR2 reads SVGAGI. CDR3 nucleotides: TGTGCCAGCAGTTACTCCGGCACAGCCAATGAGCAGTTCTTC. Protein product: CASSYSGTANEQFF.

Many counts were recorded for this clonotype. The chain joins TRBV30 to TRBJ1-3; 7 nucleotides line up with TRBD1. Germline V gene data show CDR1 as GTSNPN and CDR2 as SVGIG (reference sequence). The CDR3 is made up of 14 amino acids. Unmatched junction bases numbered 6, after V lost 4 bases and J lost 3 bases. CDR3 loop: CAWNRGLGGNTIYF. CDR3 nucleotide sequence: TGTGCCTGGAACAGGGGTTTAGGTGGAAACACCATATATTTT. Complete variable domain (other parts from reference TRBV30 and TRBJ1-3): SQTIHQWPATLVQPVGSPLSLECTVEGTSNPNLYWYRQAAGRGLQLLFYSVGIGQISSEVPQNLSASRPQDRQFILSSKKLLLSDSGFYLCAWNRGLGGNTIYFGEGSWLTVV.

This clonotype was found many times. CDR3 loop: CASRLDRGSNQPQHF. CDR3 in DNA: TGTGCCAGCAGGCTGGACAGGGGAAGCAATCAGCCCCAGCATTTT. This sequence joins TRBV2 and TRBJ1-5; 9 bases fit TRBD1. The V gene's germline CDR1 is SNHLY and CDR2 FYNNEI. The V segment lost 6 bases and the J segment 1 base; nucleotides outside the gene matches: 4. The CDR3 has 15 residues.